A single sample gave rise to the 2 T cell receptor beta chains below, sequenced in a study of response to subunit inactivated influenza vaccine. TCRdb analysed the RT-PCR reads with MiXCR anew, one entry per CDR3 protein. The profile shows a few hundred thousand distinct CDR3 sequences, roughly 10% of them singletons. These same records also appear under a second study, on T cells expressing NK-cell markers. That work contributes: Template switching by 5'RACE with UMIs generated the TCR beta cDNA.

Specimen: PBMCs from blood, collected on the day of vaccination. These receptors all come from a man aged 50 to 59 who received an inactivated influenza vaccine.

V and J are TRBV4-3 and TRBJ2-1; TRBD2 matches at 11 bases. Germline loops: CDR1 LGHNA, CDR2 YSLEER. The J segment lost 8 bases and the V segment lost 0 bases, leaving 9 bases of the junction unmatched. The CDR3 length is 17 residues. The CDR3 DNA sequence: TGCGCCAGCAGCCAAGAGGATAGCGGGAGGGCCGCCCATGAGCAGTTCTTC. This sequence encodes CASSQEDSGRAAHEQFF.

The chain uses TRBV20-1 and TRBJ2-7, with TRBD2 as a possible D gene (6 bases). Trimming took off 7 bases at V and 1 base at J, with 17 bases between the two ends. CDR1 and CDR2 (germline): DFQATT, SNEGSKA (reference sequence). The CDR3 covers 14 residues. The CDR3 region has the DNA TGCAGTGGGAGGGAGCGCGGCAGGTCCTACGAGCAGTACTTC. This sequence encodes CSGRERGRSYEQYF.